This TCR beta chain was documented in a study of blood T cell repertoires in COVID-19. Method: immunoSEQ multiplex PCR; TCRdb's copy keeps in-frame clones and lacks some. This table has 85,000 to 100,000 clones, 65% to 85% appearing once. V dropped 0 bases and J dropped 0 bases, with 7 bases sitting between them. The CDR3 extends over 15 amino acids. Germline CDR1 is SGHRS and CDR2 is YFSETQ. The V call is TRBV5-1, the J call TRBJ1-5; D ambiguous. The clonotype comes from a woman aged 55-75 years with acute or convalescent COVID-19. Sequenced: peripheral blood. The CDR3 protein is CASSLGGSSNQPQHF. CDR3 bases: TGCGCCAGCAGCTTGGGCGGTTCTAGCAATCAGCCCCAGCATTTT.